The 9 T cell receptor beta chains listed next were all sequenced from one sample in a study of blood T cell repertoires in COVID-19. Clones were read by immunoSEQ multiplex PCR, and TCRdb kept only the in-frame ones, dropping some. The data contain about 60,000 clones, roughly four fifths of them singletons. The sample was peripheral blood. These receptors were collected from a man in his fifties or sixties with acute or convalescent COVID-19.

This chain uses TRBV19 with TRBJ2-2; weak D call: TRBD2 (5 bases). There are 15 residues in the CDR3. Trimming pared 2 bases from V and 7 bases from J, leaving 14 bases between. Looked up from germline, CDR1 is LNHDA and CDR2 is SQIVND (reference sequence). In nucleotides, the CDR3 is TGTGCCAGTAGTATACAGGCGGGCTTGATCGGGGAGCTGTTTTTT. Its translation is CASSIQAGLIGELFF.

The rearrangement joins TRBV9 to TRBJ2-6, with D unclear. The V gene's germline CDR1 is SGDLS and CDR2 YYNGEE. CDR3 length: 14 residues. V was trimmed by 3 bases and J by 0 bases, leaving 4 bases between them. Here the CDR3 reads CASSGSSGANVLTF. As DNA, the CDR3 is TGTGCCAGCAGCGGTAGCTCTGGGGCCAACGTCCTGACTTTC.

The rearrangement links TRBV2 to TRBJ1-4; 7 nucleotides agree with TRBD1. V lost 4 bases, J lost 8 bases, and 7 bases stayed unmatched. The CDR3 length is 14 residues. Germline V CDR1 and CDR2: SNHLY, FYNNEI. CDR3 sequence (DNA): TGTGCCAGCAGTGGACAGGGATGGGGAGAAAAACTGTTTTTT. Amino acids: CASSGQGWGEKLFF.

The chain links TRBV5-8 to TRBJ2-7; D might be TRBD1 (5 bases). Deletions cut 3 bases from V and 0 bases from J, with 16 bases between. The V gene's germline CDR1 is SGHTS and CDR2 YDEGEE. This CDR3 comprises 16 residues. The CDR3 sequence is CASSWTRGPISYEQYF. The CDR3 DNA follows: TGTGCCAGCAGCTGGACACGAGGTCCGATCTCCTACGAGCAGTACTTC.

The chain joins TRBV7-8 to TRBJ2-1, with 7 bases aligning to TRBD1. Looked up from germline, CDR1 is SGHVS and CDR2 is FQNEAQ. With V trimmed by 10 bases and J by 3 bases, 15 bases remained unmatched. This CDR3 comprises 16 residues. As DNA, the CDR3 is TGTGCCACTTCGTCCCCAGGGACAGATCACTACAATGAGCAGTTCTTC. Translation gives CATSSPGTDHYNEQFF.

The sample holds one count of this clone. The J gene is TRBJ1-5, the V gene TRBV18; 8 bases map to TRBD1. Germline V gene lookup returns CDR1 KGHSH and CDR2 LQKENI. This CDR3 has 14 residues. J gave up 3 bases and V 3 bases, and 1 base lay outside the gene matches. The CDR3 DNA sequence: TGTGCCAGCTCACCGACAGGGGACAATCAGCCCCAGCATTTT. Its translation: CASSPTGDNQPQHF.

The chain joins TRBV5-6 to TRBJ1-5; 9 nucleotides agree with TRBD1. In germline, CDR1 is SGHDT, CDR2 YYEEEE. This CDR3 contains 16 residues. The V segment lost 2 bases and the J segment 6 bases; nucleotides outside the gene matches: 9. CDR3 region: CASSFTGTGWGQPQHF. CDR3 sequence (DNA): TGTGCCAGCAGCTTCACAGGGACAGGGTGGGGTCAGCCCCAGCATTTT.

The chain has TRBV28 and TRBJ1-2; D remains ambiguous. Germline CDR1 and CDR2: MDHEN and SYDVKM. There are 14 residues in the CDR3. V lost 5 bases, J lost 6 bases, and 16 bases lay in between. The CDR3 DNA is TGTGCCAGCAGTACCCCCTCAGGAACTGATGGCTACACCTTC. Protein product: CASSTPSGTDGYTF.

Comments on this clone: The same CDR3 also results from other DNA sequences found in this sample. The chain uses TRBV18 and TRBJ2-1, with 13 bases that match TRBD2. The CDR3 is 15 amino acids. The germline V gene encodes CDR1 KGHSH and CDR2 LQKENI. The junction had 0 bases not matched to a gene; V was cut back by 2 bases and J by 5 bases. The CDR3 nucleotides read TGTGCCAGCTCACCAGGACTAGCGGGGGACAATGAGCAGTTCTTC. It yields the protein CASSPGLAGDNEQFF.